This is a list of T cell receptor beta chains from one sample in a study of human T cells and chemical hapten exposure. A single record per CDR3 protein comes from TCRdb applying MiXCR to the RACE reads. In the table there are fewer than 85,000 distinct CDR3 sequences, approximately 10% of which are singletons. The material was whole blood, obtained in connection with sensitization to the hapten diphenylcyclopropenone (DPC). The receptor source for this set is a woman aged 25 to 39 with alopecia areata. Some clones in this sample may be carry-over from other donors' samples. CDR3s include the opening cysteine and the closing phenylalanine or tryptophan. The order of the fields is D gene, clone size, J gene, V gene, CDR3 DNA, CDR3 protein. The D gene is left open where the match is weak. Clone size appears in some rows only: once, few, many, or a class for an expanded clone.

D gene: -
clone size: few
J gene: TRBJ2-7
V gene: TRBV4-1
CDR3 DNA: TGCGCCAGCAGCCGGTCACCGGCCTACGAGCAGTACTTC
CDR3 protein: CASSRSPAYEQYF

D gene: TRBD1
clone size: many
J gene: TRBJ1-6
V gene: TRBV12-3/TRBV12-4
CDR3 DNA: TGTGCCAGCAGTTTAATGACAGGGCATAATTCACCCCTCCACTTT
CDR3 protein: CASSLMTGHNSPLHF

D gene: TRBD1
clone size: -
J gene: TRBJ1-5
V gene: TRBV7-3
CDR3 DNA: TGTGCCAGCAGCGTCATACAGGGGACCTCTCAGCCCCAGCATTTT
CDR3 protein: CASSVIQGTSQPQHF

D gene: -
clone size: many
J gene: TRBJ2-2
V gene: TRBV7-2
CDR3 DNA: TGTGCCAGCAGCTTCGGGGCCCAGACCGGGGAGCTGTTTTTT
CDR3 protein: CASSFGAQTGELFF

D gene: -
clone size: many
J gene: TRBJ1-1
V gene: TRBV7-3
CDR3 DNA: TGTGCCAGCAGCTTAATGGGGCAGGGCACTGAAGCTTTCTTT
CDR3 protein: CASSLMGQGTEAFF

D gene: -
clone size: many
J gene: TRBJ2-1
V gene: TRBV7-9
CDR3 DNA: TGTGCCAGCAGCTTGAGGGAAAGCTCCTACAATGAGCAGTTCTTC
CDR3 protein: CASSLRESSYNEQFF

D gene: TRBD2
clone size: many
J gene: TRBJ2-1
V gene: TRBV29-1
CDR3 DNA: TGCAGCGTTGGGACTAGCGGGAGGGTTATCACCTACAATGAGCAGTTCTTC
CDR3 protein: CSVGTSGRVITYNEQFF

D gene: -
clone size: few
J gene: TRBJ1-2
V gene: TRBV5-6
CDR3 DNA: TGTGCCAGCAGCTGGAAAATACAGGGTCTCGGCTACACCTTC
CDR3 protein: CASSWKIQGLGYTF

D gene: -
clone size: many
J gene: TRBJ1-1
V gene: TRBV29-1
CDR3 DNA: TGCAGCGTATCATTCTTTGGGGACACTGAAGCTTTCTTT
CDR3 protein: CSVSFFGDTEAFF

D gene: -
clone size: -
J gene: TRBJ1-4
V gene: TRBV7-2
CDR3 DNA: TGTGCCAGCAGCGGGGGACTAGGAGGTGAAAAACTGTTTTTT
CDR3 protein: CASSGGLGGEKLFF

D gene: -
clone size: many
J gene: TRBJ2-2
V gene: TRBV12-3/TRBV12-4
CDR3 DNA: TGTGCCACCAGAGGCACCGGGGAGCTGTTTTTT
CDR3 protein: CATRGTGELFF

D gene: TRBD2
clone size: -
J gene: TRBJ2-5
V gene: TRBV24-1
CDR3 DNA: TGTGCCACCACCCAAGCCGGGACTAGCGGGAAAAAGACCCAGTACTTC
CDR3 protein: CATTQAGTSGKKTQYF

D gene: TRBD1
clone size: -
J gene: TRBJ1-4
V gene: TRBV20-1
CDR3 DNA: TGCAGTGCTAGGGCGGCGACAGGGAATGAAAAACTGTTTTTT
CDR3 protein: CSARAATGNEKLFF

D gene: -
clone size: -
J gene: TRBJ1-1
V gene: TRBV29-1
CDR3 DNA: TGCAGCGTTGTAGGGGGGGGACTGAACACTGAAGCTTTCTTT
CDR3 protein: CSVVGGGLNTEAFF

D gene: -
clone size: few
J gene: TRBJ1-6
V gene: TRBV9
CDR3 DNA: TGTGCCAGCAGCTCAGCAGGGAGCTCCTATAATTCACCCCTCCACTTT
CDR3 protein: CASSSAGSSYNSPLHF

D gene: -
clone size: many
J gene: TRBJ2-7
V gene: TRBV7-2
CDR3 DNA: TGTGCCAGCAGCTTAGGCGTCCAGGGTGGCGAGCAGTACTTC
CDR3 protein: CASSLGVQGGEQYF

D gene: -
clone size: -
J gene: TRBJ2-1
V gene: TRBV6-2/TRBV6-3
CDR3 DNA: TGTGCCAGCAGTCCCGGCCCTCGTTGGGGCGGACCTTACAATGAGCAGTTCTTC
CDR3 protein: CASSPGPRWGGPYNEQFF

D gene: TRBD2
clone size: many
J gene: TRBJ2-1
V gene: TRBV9
CDR3 DNA: TGTGCCAGCAGCGTAGGTGTAGCGGGAGGGCCGGGGGAGCAGTTCTTC
CDR3 protein: CASSVGVAGGPGEQFF

D gene: -
clone size: few
J gene: TRBJ2-7
V gene: TRBV6-2/TRBV6-3
CDR3 DNA: TGTGCCAGCAGTTACTACGTGGGGGGCGAGCAGTACTTC
CDR3 protein: CASSYYVGGEQYF

D gene: -
clone size: -
J gene: TRBJ2-2
V gene: TRBV6-1
CDR3 DNA: TGTGCCAGCAGTGAAGAAGTCACTTGGAACACCGGGGAGCTGTTTTTT
CDR3 protein: CASSEEVTWNTGELFF

D gene: TRBD2
clone size: many
J gene: TRBJ2-5
V gene: TRBV7-3
CDR3 DNA: TGTGCCAGCAGCCCCGGGACTAGCGGGGAGACCCAGTACTTC
CDR3 protein: CASSPGTSGETQYF

D gene: TRBD2
clone size: many
J gene: TRBJ2-3
V gene: TRBV29-1
CDR3 DNA: TGCAGCGTTGGAGCGAGCGGGGGTATAGCAGATACGCAGTATTTT
CDR3 protein: CSVGASGGIADTQYF

D gene: TRBD2
clone size: many
J gene: TRBJ2-1
V gene: TRBV7-9
CDR3 DNA: TGTGCCAGCAGATTCCTAGCGGGAGGCAACAATGAGCAGTTCTTC
CDR3 protein: CASRFLAGGNNEQFF

D gene: -
clone size: -
J gene: TRBJ2-7
V gene: TRBV19
CDR3 DNA: TGTGCCAGTAGTATAGTGGGGGGCTCCCAATACGAGCAGTACTTC
CDR3 protein: CASSIVGGSQYEQYF

D gene: TRBD2
clone size: many
J gene: TRBJ2-7
V gene: TRBV6-2/TRBV6-3
CDR3 DNA: TGTGCCAGCAGTCTCGGACTAGCGGGAGTCCCCTCCTACGAGCAGTACTTC
CDR3 protein: CASSLGLAGVPSYEQYF

D gene: -
clone size: -
J gene: TRBJ2-1
V gene: TRBV28
CDR3 DNA: TGTGCCAGCAGTCCGGGACCGCGTTGGGAGCAGTTCTTC
CDR3 protein: CASSPGPRWEQFF

D gene: -
clone size: few
J gene: TRBJ1-5
V gene: TRBV12-3/TRBV12-4
CDR3 DNA: TGTGCCAGCAGTTTTCAGGGTGGCAATCAGCCCCAGCATTTT
CDR3 protein: CASSFQGGNQPQHF

D gene: -
clone size: many
J gene: TRBJ1-6
V gene: TRBV7-3
CDR3 DNA: TGTGCCAGCAGCTCTTCTCGTAATTCACCCCTCCACTTT
CDR3 protein: CASSSSRNSPLHF

D gene: -
clone size: many
J gene: TRBJ1-1
V gene: TRBV10-3
CDR3 DNA: TGTGCCATCAGTAAAAAAGGGGACACTGAAGCTTTCTTT
CDR3 protein: CAISKKGDTEAFF

D gene: -
clone size: few
J gene: TRBJ1-4
V gene: TRBV21-1
CDR3 DNA: TGTGCCAGCAGCTCAGTCAATGAAAAACTGTTTTTT
CDR3 protein: CASSSVNEKLFF

D gene: TRBD2
clone size: few
J gene: TRBJ2-2
V gene: TRBV7-8
CDR3 DNA: TGTGCCAGCAGCTTAGGTTCGGGGGGACCCTACGGGGAGCTGTTTTTT
CDR3 protein: CASSLGSGGPYGELFF

D gene: -
clone size: many
J gene: TRBJ1-5
V gene: TRBV12-3/TRBV12-4
CDR3 DNA: TGTGCCAGCAGCCAAAATCAGCCCCAGCATTTT
CDR3 protein: CASSQNQPQHF

D gene: TRBD2
clone size: few
J gene: TRBJ2-7
V gene: TRBV5-1
CDR3 DNA: TGCGCCAGCAGCTTGGCCGGGCGGGAGATTGACGAGCAGTACTTC
CDR3 protein: CASSLAGREIDEQYF

D gene: -
clone size: many
J gene: TRBJ2-3
V gene: TRBV7-8
CDR3 DNA: TGTGCCAGCAGCTTAGTCACAGGGGGCTCGGCGGGAGGGAACACAGATACGCAGTATTTT
CDR3 protein: CASSLVTGGSAGGNTDTQYF

D gene: -
clone size: -
J gene: TRBJ1-6
V gene: TRBV27
CDR3 DNA: TGTGCCAGCAGTTACGTGGACGGATATTCACCCCTCCACTTT
CDR3 protein: CASSYVDGYSPLHF

D gene: -
clone size: few
J gene: TRBJ2-2
V gene: TRBV7-6
CDR3 DNA: TGTGCCAGCAGCTTAGATTCGCATACGGCCGGGGAGCTGTTTTTT
CDR3 protein: CASSLDSHTAGELFF

D gene: -
clone size: many
J gene: TRBJ2-7
V gene: TRBV10-3
CDR3 DNA: TGTGCCATCAGTGAGTCCCTGGGGCAGGCCTACGAGCAGTACTTC
CDR3 protein: CAISESLGQAYEQYF

D gene: -
clone size: -
J gene: TRBJ2-7
V gene: TRBV27
CDR3 DNA: TGTGCCAGCAGCCCCAGGGGGAGGGGAAAGGACGAGCAGTACTTC
CDR3 protein: CASSPRGRGKDEQYF

D gene: TRBD2
clone size: many
J gene: TRBJ2-7
V gene: TRBV2
CDR3 DNA: TGTGCCAGCAGTCGACTAGCGGGGTCCTACGAGCAGTACTTC
CDR3 protein: CASSRLAGSYEQYF

D gene: -
clone size: many
J gene: TRBJ2-7
V gene: TRBV28
CDR3 DNA: TGTGCCAGCAGTTTAACCGGGGGCTTCGCCTACGAGCAGTACTTC
CDR3 protein: CASSLTGGFAYEQYF

D gene: TRBD1
clone size: many
J gene: TRBJ2-7
V gene: TRBV29-1
CDR3 DNA: TGCAGCGTACGGGACGGGACAGGAATTTCCGAGCAGTACTTC
CDR3 protein: CSVRDGTGISEQYF

D gene: -
clone size: many
J gene: TRBJ2-2
V gene: TRBV6-1
CDR3 DNA: TGTGCCAGCAGTGAATTATGGGGCACCGGGGAGCTGTTTTTT
CDR3 protein: CASSELWGTGELFF

D gene: -
clone size: few
J gene: TRBJ1-5
V gene: TRBV27
CDR3 DNA: TGTGCCAGCAGGGGGCAGGGCCCCAATCAGCCCCAGCATTTT
CDR3 protein: CASRGQGPNQPQHF

D gene: -
clone size: few
J gene: TRBJ2-5
V gene: TRBV19
CDR3 DNA: TGTGCCAGCAGCCCGGCGGGCAATCAAGAGACCCAGTACTTC
CDR3 protein: CASSPAGNQETQYF

D gene: TRBD2
clone size: -
J gene: TRBJ2-5
V gene: TRBV7-8
CDR3 DNA: TGTGCCAGCAGCTTAGCCGCCCGAGGACTAGCGGGAGTAGGGGAGACCCAGTACTTC
CDR3 protein: CASSLAARGLAGVGETQYF

D gene: TRBD2
clone size: few
J gene: TRBJ2-7
V gene: TRBV25-1
CDR3 DNA: TGTGCCAGCAGTCGTAGCGGGAGCGGCTACGAGCAGTACTTC
CDR3 protein: CASSRSGSGYEQYF

D gene: -
clone size: many
J gene: TRBJ2-6
V gene: TRBV6-1
CDR3 DNA: TGTGCCAGCAAAGACAGGCCCTCTGGGGCCAACGTCCTGACTTTC
CDR3 protein: CASKDRPSGANVLTF

D gene: TRBD2
clone size: -
J gene: TRBJ2-7
V gene: TRBV29-1
CDR3 DNA: TGCAGCGTCTCGACTAGCGGGACCTCCGAGCAGTACTTC
CDR3 protein: CSVSTSGTSEQYF

D gene: -
clone size: many
J gene: TRBJ1-2
V gene: TRBV28
CDR3 DNA: TGTGCCAGCAGTTTCCGGGGTAGGAACTATGGCTACACCTTC
CDR3 protein: CASSFRGRNYGYTF

D gene: TRBD1
clone size: -
J gene: TRBJ2-2
V gene: TRBV5-4
CDR3 DNA: TGTGCCAGCAGTTCGGACAGGGCCCACACCGGGGAGCTGTTTTTT
CDR3 protein: CASSSDRAHTGELFF

D gene: TRBD1
clone size: many
J gene: TRBJ1-5
V gene: TRBV18
CDR3 DNA: TGTGCCAGCTCACCGGGACAGGGCAATCAGCCCCAGCATTTT
CDR3 protein: CASSPGQGNQPQHF

D gene: -
clone size: many
J gene: TRBJ2-2
V gene: TRBV20-1
CDR3 DNA: TGCAGTGCTACGAGCCAGCGACTGAACACCGGGGAGCTGTTTTTT
CDR3 protein: CSATSQRLNTGELFF

D gene: TRBD2
clone size: many
J gene: TRBJ2-1
V gene: TRBV20-1
CDR3 DNA: TGCAGTGCTAGAGGACAAACTAGCGGGGGTTCCTACAATGAGCAGTTCTTC
CDR3 protein: CSARGQTSGGSYNEQFF

D gene: TRBD1
clone size: many
J gene: TRBJ2-7
V gene: TRBV4-2
CDR3 DNA: TGTGCCAGCAGCCCTTTCGGACAGGGCCAAAACGAGCAGTACTTC
CDR3 protein: CASSPFGQGQNEQYF

D gene: TRBD2
clone size: many
J gene: TRBJ2-7
V gene: TRBV20-1
CDR3 DNA: TGCAGTGCCACGACGGGAGGGCCACCCGAGCAGTACTTC
CDR3 protein: CSATTGGPPEQYF

D gene: -
clone size: many
J gene: TRBJ1-1
V gene: TRBV7-9
CDR3 DNA: TGTGCCAGCAGCTTAGGCGGAGTAACTGAAGCTTTCTTT
CDR3 protein: CASSLGGVTEAFF

D gene: -
clone size: -
J gene: TRBJ1-1
V gene: TRBV29-1
CDR3 DNA: TGCAGCGTGACGTATAGCAACACTGAAGCTTTCTTT
CDR3 protein: CSVTYSNTEAFF

D gene: -
clone size: -
J gene: TRBJ1-1
V gene: TRBV20-1
CDR3 DNA: TGCAGTGCTGGTGGAGGTTTGAACACTGAAGCTTTCTTT
CDR3 protein: CSAGGGLNTEAFF